Each of the 5 T cell receptor beta chains below was sequenced from the same sample in a study of blood T cell repertoires in COVID-19. Generated by immunoSEQ multiplex PCR, the TCRdb table keeps only in-frame clones and is missing some. The sample holds fewer than 95,000 clones, roughly 87% seen once. Sequencing input: peripheral blood. The receptors here all came from a man aged 50 to 60 with acute or convalescent COVID-19.

This rearrangement joins TRBV6-5 to TRBJ1-5, with a possible D match to TRBD1 (6 bases). Germline V gene data show CDR1 as MNHEY and CDR2 as SVGAGI. The CDR3 loop spans 13 amino acids. V was trimmed by 8 bases and J by 5 bases, leaving 13 bases between them. DNA of the CDR3: TGTGCCAGCTCCCGGACAGCTTATCAGCCCCAGCATTTT. Translation gives CASSRTAYQPQHF.

This clone appeared a few times. The V gene is TRBV11-2, the J gene TRBJ1-1, with a weak D call TRBD1 (5 bases). CDR3 size: 13 residues. Germline CDR1 is SGHAT and CDR2 is FQNNGV. V lost 5 bases, J lost 12 bases, and 19 bases lay in between. CDR3: CASSPAWGGTTFF. CDR3 DNA sequence: TGTGCCAGCAGCCCTGCTTGGGGGGGGACGACTTTCTTT.

The J gene is TRBJ1-4, the V gene TRBV21-1. TRBV21-1 is designated a pseudogene. The CDR3 runs 20 residues. The CDR3, as DNA: TGTGCCAGCAGCAAAAGGAGGGACCCTCTCCGGGGGGCAGGTAATGAAAAACTGTTTTTT. It is translated as CASSKRRDPLRGAGNEKLFF.

This clone was detected once. V gene TRBV20-1 combines with J gene TRBJ2-1; 7 positions agree with TRBD2. CDR3 length: 13 amino acids. V was pared by 3 bases and J by 5 bases, with 4 bases of the junction left unmatched. CDR1 DFQATT and CDR2 SNEGSKA come from the germline V gene (reference sequence). The CDR3 DNA sequence: TGCAGTGCTAGTAGCGGGCCCAACAATGAGCAGTTCTTC. This gives the protein CSASSGPNNEQFF.

The chain uses TRBV9 and TRBJ1-2, with D unclear. V lost 5 bases, J lost 4 bases, and 18 bases lay in between. The CDR3 has 15 amino acids. From germline, CDR1 is SGDLS and CDR2 YYNGEE. CDR3 residues: CASSDQPQTFYGYTF. The DNA of the CDR3 is TGTGCCAGCAGTGACCAACCACAGACCTTCTATGGCTACACCTTC.